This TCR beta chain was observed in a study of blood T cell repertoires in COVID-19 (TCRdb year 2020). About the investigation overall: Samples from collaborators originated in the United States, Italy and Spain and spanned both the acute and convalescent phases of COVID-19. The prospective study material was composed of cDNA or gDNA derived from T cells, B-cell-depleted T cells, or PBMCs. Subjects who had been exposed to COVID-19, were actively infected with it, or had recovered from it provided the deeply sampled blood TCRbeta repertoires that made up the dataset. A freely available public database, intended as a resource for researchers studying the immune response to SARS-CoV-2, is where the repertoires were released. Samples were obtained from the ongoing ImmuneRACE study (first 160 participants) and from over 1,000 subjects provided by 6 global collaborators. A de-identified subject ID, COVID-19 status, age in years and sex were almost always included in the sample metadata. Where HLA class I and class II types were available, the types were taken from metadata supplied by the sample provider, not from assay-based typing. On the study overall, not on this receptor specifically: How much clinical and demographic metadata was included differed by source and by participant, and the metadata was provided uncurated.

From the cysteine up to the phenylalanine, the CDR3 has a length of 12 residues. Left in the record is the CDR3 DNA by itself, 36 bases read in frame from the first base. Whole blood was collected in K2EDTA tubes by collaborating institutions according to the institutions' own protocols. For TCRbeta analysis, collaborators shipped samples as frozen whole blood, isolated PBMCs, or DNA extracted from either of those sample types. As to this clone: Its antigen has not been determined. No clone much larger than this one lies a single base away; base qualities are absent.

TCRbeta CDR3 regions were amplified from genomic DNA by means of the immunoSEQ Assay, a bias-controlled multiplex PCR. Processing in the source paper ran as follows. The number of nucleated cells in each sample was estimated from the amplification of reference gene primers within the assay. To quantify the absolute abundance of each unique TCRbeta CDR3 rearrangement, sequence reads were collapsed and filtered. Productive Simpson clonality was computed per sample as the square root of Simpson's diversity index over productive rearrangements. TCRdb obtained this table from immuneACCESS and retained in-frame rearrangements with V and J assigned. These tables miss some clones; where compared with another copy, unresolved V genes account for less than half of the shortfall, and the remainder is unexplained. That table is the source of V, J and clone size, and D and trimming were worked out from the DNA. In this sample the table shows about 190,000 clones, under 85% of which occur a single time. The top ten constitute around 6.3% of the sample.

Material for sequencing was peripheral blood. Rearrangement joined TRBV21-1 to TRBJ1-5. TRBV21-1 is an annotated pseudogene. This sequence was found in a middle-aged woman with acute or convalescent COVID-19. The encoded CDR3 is CASPLPRSTQHF. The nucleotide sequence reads TGTGCCAGCCCTCTACCCCGTTCGACCCAGCATTTT.